Sequencing of this TCR beta chain was carried out in a study of early T cells in non-severe SARS-CoV-2 infection (dated by TCRdb to 2020 to 2022). Context from the whole study: Bulk RNA from unsorted whole blood was used for TCR sequencing, so alpha and beta chains could not be paired.

In the germline V gene (reference sequence), CDR1 corresponds to DFQATT and CDR2 to SNEGSKA. Trimming costs V 3 bases and J 9 bases, and their ends lie 15 bases apart. The CDR3 starts with the cysteine, ends with the phenylalanine, and has 13 residues. The sequence is cut down to CDR3 DNA, 39 bases in frame from base 1. Study-wide findings and limitations: VDJdb matching was skewed toward anti-spike CD8 responses and likely underestimated virus-specific expansions, missing private and CD4 specificities.

The study was a case-control design nested within a healthcare worker cohort in London, UK, with weekly nasopharyngeal swab PCR tests and blood sampling. Between 23 and 31 March 2020, the week of the UK lockdown, healthcare workers were enrolled and then followed up weekly for as long as 16 weeks. The library was obtained by 5' RACE. The instrument given in TCRdb is NextSeq 500. Unique molecular identifiers were attached to individual cDNA molecules in the TCR library protocol so that sequencing error and PCR bias could be corrected. Both TCR alpha and beta chains were sequenced, and tight co-correlation was observed between alpha and beta sequence abundances in each sample. From the authors' description of their analysis: Decombinator V4 was used to annotate TCR sequences for V gene, J gene and CDR3. Expanded TCRs were defined as changing significantly between any two time points under a Poisson model with p below 0.0001. Abundances of TCRs were expressed as counts per million after normalisation to the total number of TCRs sequenced in each sample. TRAV1-2 paired with TRAJ12, TRAJ20 or TRAJ33 defined MAIT TCRs, while TRAV10 paired with TRAJ18 defined iNKT TCRs. VDJdb, accessed 1 November 2021, was searched for CMV, EBV and SARS-CoV-2 annotated TCRs, excluding TCRs annotated for multiple antigens. The public sequencing data were trimmed at Q25 with fastp and processed into clonotypes with MiXCR by TCRdb, which kept only in-frame beta chains. Duplicate CDR3 protein sequences are folded into a single record with the most common DNA and genes. These V and J calls derive from TCRdb rather than the authors' analysis. The sample table holds fewer than 80,000 distinct CDR3 sequences, of which about 12% were seen once. The ten biggest clones cover approximately 5.2% of the sample.

This clonotype was recorded many times. No cognate antigen has been identified for it. Per-nucleotide qualities are absent, and no much larger clonotype sits a single base away. This clonotype originated in an adult who was a healthcare worker with PCR-confirmed SARS-CoV-2 infection or an uninfected control (not recorded which). The sequence links TRBV20-1 to TRBJ2-1; the D gene remains uncertain. Sequencing used whole blood. The nucleotides read TGCAGTGCTAGTGCCCAAGTTTGGGGTGAGCAGTTCTTC. It is translated as CSASAQVWGEQFF.